Below are 29 T cell receptor beta chains sequenced from a single sample in a study of shared clonotypes between healthy human individuals (dated by TCRdb to 2018 to 2021). The library relied on the immunoSEQ multiplex PCR assay. Imported from immuneACCESS, the table was reduced by TCRdb to in-frame sequences with V and J called. These copies leave out some clones; in studies compared against another copy, an unresolved V gene accounts for under half, and the cause of the remainder is not known. This sample comprises roughly 480,000 clones, 79% of them detected only once. 12% of the sample is taken by the ten largest. Input material: PBMCs. The receptor source for this set is a woman aged 40 to 50 in good health. Some clones in this sample may be carry-over from other donors' samples.

CDR3 in DNA: TGTGCCAGCAGCCCCCGCGGGGATTTGGCCCATAATGAGCAGTTCTTC. Translated: CASSPRGDLAHNEQFF. The chain recombines TRBV9 with TRBJ2-1; TRBD2 is a possible D gene (6 bases). This CDR3 region has 16 residues. The germline gives CDR1 SGDLS, CDR2 YYNGEE. V shed 4 bases and J shed 7 bases, with 21 bases lying between them.

The CDR3 sequence is CASSPRGGQGIDTQYF. The CDR3 region has the DNA TGTGCCAGCAGCCCTAGGGGAGGACAGGGGATTGATACGCAGTATTTT. The V call is TRBV7-3, the J call TRBJ2-3; 9 positions agree with TRBD1. CDR3 length equals 16 residues. The germline V gene encodes CDR1 SGHTA and CDR2 FQGTGA. The trim removed 5 bases at V and 6 bases at J, leaving 12 bases unmatched.

The chain uses TRBV14 and TRBJ2-1, with D possibly TRBD2 on 7 matching bases. V was clipped by 3 bases and J by 7 bases, with 25 bases between them. The CDR3 spans 18 residues. Per germline, CDR1 SGHDN and CDR2 FVKESK. The CDR3 nucleotides read TGTGCCAGCAGCCATTTACAGGCGGGGGCCGGGAATAGAAATGAGCAGTTCTTC. Residues: CASSHLQAGAGNRNEQFF.

This clone was counted only a few times. The rearrangement links TRBV5-4 to TRBJ2-2, with 9 nucleotides matching TRBD2. Losses at the gene ends were 4 bases for V and 2 bases for J; bases not matched to a gene: 6. CDR1 and CDR2 (germline): SGHNT, YYREEE (reference sequence). The CDR3 sequence is 16 residues long. The CDR3: CASSRGGRANTGELFF. CDR3 nucleotide sequence: TGTGCCAGCAGCCGGGGCGGGAGGGCTAACACCGGGGAGCTGTTTTTT.

V gene TRBV28 combines with J gene TRBJ2-3, with D possibly matching TRBD2 (5 bases). The ends were cut back, 6 bases at V and 4 bases at J, with 14 bases in the middle. Germline V gene sequence: CDR1 MDHEN, CDR2 SYDVKM. CDR3 size: 14 residues. In nucleotides, the CDR3 is TGTGCCAGCAGGGAAGGGAGAGTTGCAGATACGCAGTATTTT. This encodes CASREGRVADTQYF. The full variable domain, completed using reference TRBV28 and TRBJ2-3, is DVKVTQSSRYLVKRTGEKVFLECVQDMDHENMFWYRQDPGLGLRLIYFSYDVKMKEKGDIPEGYSVSREKKERFSLILESASTNQTSMYLCASREGRVADTQYFGPGTRLTVL.

This chain connects TRBV4-2 to TRBJ2-1; no definite D call. This CDR3 region has 15 residues. V lost 3 bases and J 5 bases, leaving 14 bases between the germline ends. Germline CDR1 reads LGHNA; CDR2 reads YNFKEQ. The chain's CDR3 is CASSQSRALNNEQFF. The CDR3 nucleotides read TGTGCCAGCAGCCAGTCTAGGGCCCTAAACAATGAGCAGTTCTTC.

The V and J genes are TRBV19 and TRBJ2-1; TRBD1 agrees at 8 bases. J gave up 0 bases and V 6 bases, and 4 bases lay outside the gene matches. This CDR3 spans 15 amino acids. Germline assignment: CDR1 LNHDA and CDR2 SQIVND (reference sequence). CDR3 protein: CASSPTGGSYNEQFF. DNA of the CDR3: TGTGCCAGTAGCCCTACAGGGGGCTCCTACAATGAGCAGTTCTTC.

This rearrangement joins TRBV18 to TRBJ2-7, with D possibly called TRBD1 or TRBD2 (5 bases each). V was trimmed by 5 bases and J by 3 bases, leaving 14 bases between them. Germline assignment: CDR1 KGHSH and CDR2 LQKENI. This CDR3 region has 14 residues. The CDR3 spells CASSKAGTLYEQYF. CDR3 sequence (DNA): TGTGCCAGCTCAAAAGCCGGGACGCTCTACGAGCAGTACTTC.

The chain recombines TRBV6-6 with TRBJ2-7, with D possibly matching TRBD1 (5 bases). CDR1 is MNHNY and CDR2 is SVGAGI in the germline V gene (reference sequence). The CDR3 runs 15 residues. V dropped 2 bases and J dropped 5 bases, with 16 bases sitting between them. CDR3 region: CASSYSRARGNEQYF. CDR3 coding DNA: TGTGCCAGCAGTTACAGTAGGGCAAGGGGAAACGAGCAGTACTTC.

This chain links TRBV5-1 with TRBJ1-1; D remains ambiguous. V lost 2 bases and J 1 base, leaving 9 bases between the germline ends. The germline V gene has CDR1 SGHRS and CDR2 YFSETQ. The CDR3 runs 14 residues. The CDR3 DNA follows: TGCGCCAGCAGCTTTTACGGCAGGAACACTGAAGCTTTCTTT. Translation: CASSFYGRNTEAFF.

For this clone: The sample has other DNA sequences that encode this CDR3 too. CDR3 coding DNA: TGTGCCAGCAGTTTACGGGGGACAGATACGCAGTATTTT. Protein: CASSLRGTDTQYF. The rearrangement uses TRBV27 and TRBJ2-3; weak D call: TRBD2 (6 bases). The length of the CDR3 is 13 residues. V lost 2 bases to trimming and J lost 3 bases, with 6 bases between them. Germline CDR1 is MNHEY and CDR2 is SMNVEV (reference sequence).

This chain joins TRBV28 and TRBJ1-4; tentatively, D is TRBD1 (6 bases). The CDR3 is 15 residues long. Germline assignment: CDR1 MDHEN and CDR2 SYDVKM. V lost 6 bases and J lost 3, with 14 bases in between. The CDR3: CASRSWGRANEKLFF. The CDR3 DNA reads TGTGCCAGCAGATCTTGGGGGCGCGCTAATGAAAAACTGTTTTTT.

The chain links TRBV28 to TRBJ1-5, with unresolved D. The germline CDR1 and CDR2 sequences are MDHEN and SYDVKM. Trimming left V 7 bases short and J 0 bases short, with 16 bases between. This CDR3 is built from 16 residues. The CDR3, as DNA: TGTGCCAGCACTCCCAAGTGGGTTTATAGCAATCAGCCCCAGCATTTT. This encodes CASTPKWVYSNQPQHF.

This clone was picked up a small number of times. Different DNA sequences within this sample yield the same CDR3. The J gene is TRBJ1-1, the V gene TRBV9; 12 nucleotides line up with TRBD1. J was trimmed by 4 bases and V by 3 bases; bases with no gene match: 4. The CDR3 is 15 residues long. Germline assignment: CDR1 SGDLS and CDR2 YYNGEE. CDR3 in amino acids: CASSGGTGGRTEAFF. Written as DNA, the CDR3 is TGTGCCAGCAGCGGAGGGACAGGGGGCCGCACTGAAGCTTTCTTT.

The chain has TRBV27 and TRBJ2-7; D may be TRBD1 (5 bases). The CDR3 has 14 residues. The germline V and J ends were trimmed by 4 bases and 2 bases, with 12 bases remaining between them. CDR1 and CDR2 from the germline V gene are MNHEY and SMNVEV (reference sequence). The CDR3 coding sequence is TGTGCCAGCAGTTACGGGCAGGGTCCCTACGAGCAGTACTTC. Amino acids: CASSYGQGPYEQYF.

For this clone: Other DNA variants within this sample encode the same CDR3. J is TRBJ2-3 and V is TRBV20-1; D call uncertain. Germline CDR1 is DFQATT and CDR2 is SNEGSKA (reference sequence). Trimming shortened V by 3 bases and J by 2 bases, and 0 bases separated the two germline ends. This CDR3 region has 10 residues. CDR3 in amino acids: CSASTDTQYF. The DNA for the CDR3 is TGCAGTGCTAGCACAGATACGCAGTATTTT.

The chain employs TRBV6-1 and TRBJ2-1, with TRBD2 matching over 11 bases. Trimming at V came to 3 bases and at J to 5 bases, leaving 3 bases not matched to a gene. The CDR3 is 15 residues long. Germline V gene data show CDR1 as MNHNS and CDR2 as SASEGT. The CDR3 nucleotides are TGTGCCAGCAGTGAGTTGGGACTAGCGGACAATGAGCAGTTCTTC. As protein: CASSELGLADNEQFF.

The chain has TRBV6-1 and TRBJ2-1; D not certain. The ends were cut back, 6 bases at V and 8 bases at J, with 14 bases in the middle. The CDR3 sequence is 13 residues long. Germline CDR1 reads MNHNS; CDR2 reads SASEGT. CDR3 residues: CASRESHYHEQFF. The CDR3, as DNA: TGTGCCAGCAGGGAATCACATTACCATGAGCAGTTCTTC.

This chain joins TRBV13 and TRBJ2-7; D possibly corresponds to TRBD2 (6 bases). From germline, CDR1 is PRHDT and CDR2 FYEKMQ (reference sequence). Trimming cost V 1 base and J 5 bases, with 18 bases left between them. The CDR3 covers 16 residues. CDR3 residues: CASSLAWDSPTNEQYF. For the CDR3, the DNA is TGTGCCAGCAGCTTAGCATGGGACTCCCCAACCAACGAGCAGTACTTC. Drawing the rest from reference TRBV13 and TRBJ2-7, the complete variable domain is AAGVIQSPRHLIKEKRETATLKCYPIPRHDTVYWYQQGPGQDPQFLISFYEKMQSDKGSIPDRFSAQQFSDYHSELNMSSLELGDSALYFCASSLAWDSPTNEQYFGPGTRLTVT.

This rearrangement joins TRBV11-2 to TRBJ2-5; TRBD2 matches 14 bases. The CDR3 covers 19 residues. Trimming removed 5 bases from V and 5 bases from J; junction bases left unmatched: 16. Germline CDR1 and CDR2: SGHAT and FQNNGV. The CDR3 DNA reads as TGTGCCAGCAGCCCGAGACTAGCGGGAGGGCCCAGGGGAGGGGAGACCCAGTACTTC. Translation: CASSPRLAGGPRGGETQYF.

This rearrangement joins TRBV27 to TRBJ2-1, with TRBD2 identical over 9 bases. The CDR3 length is 14 residues. J gave up 4 bases and V 3 bases, and 1 base lay outside the gene matches. The germline V gene encodes CDR1 MNHEY and CDR2 SMNVEV (reference sequence). The CDR3 DNA reads as TGTGCCAGCAGTTTGCTAGCGGGGTACAATGAGCAGTTCTTC. Protein: CASSLLAGYNEQFF.

The gene calls are TRBV10-3 and TRBJ2-6, with a possible D match to TRBD1 (6 bases). This CDR3 spans 22 amino acids. Germline V gene lookup returns CDR1 ENHRY and CDR2 SYGVKD. V lost 2 bases and J lost 2, with 28 bases in between. This chain's CDR3 is CAISEQPGQPLSPSAGANVLTF. DNA of the CDR3: TGTGCCATCAGTGAGCAGCCCGGACAGCCCCTATCCCCCTCTGCTGGGGCCAACGTCCTGACTTTC.

Here the CDR3 DNA reads TGTGCCAGCAGTGAAGGAAGAGGGGGGTGGACCGGGGAGCTGTTTTTT. Amino acid sequence: CASSEGRGGWTGELFF. The genes are TRBV2 and TRBJ2-2; tentatively, D is TRBD1 or TRBD2 (6 bases each). Germline loops: CDR1 SNHLY, CDR2 FYNNEI. This CDR3 has 16 amino acids. V was pared by 1 base and J by 5 bases, with 14 bases between.

The chain employs TRBV6-1 and TRBJ2-3; perhaps TRBD1 as D (6 bases). V was clipped by 2 bases and J by 6 bases, with 9 bases between them. CDR3 length: 13 amino acids. CDR1 is MNHNS, CDR2 SASEGT, per germline. The CDR3 spells CASSEKGEDTQYF. The CDR3 nucleotides are TGTGCCAGCAGTGAAAAGGGGGAGGATACGCAGTATTTT.

J is TRBJ1-3 and V is TRBV7-8, with 8 positions matching TRBD1. This CDR3 spans 17 amino acids. With 1 base clipped from V and 5 bases from J, the junction kept 10 bases outside the gene matches. Germline CDR1 is SGHVS and CDR2 is FQNEAQ. The DNA of the CDR3 is TGTGCCAGCAGCTTAGACCCTCCCGACAGGGGTAGAAACACCATATATTTT. This encodes CASSLDPPDRGRNTIYF.

This chain joins TRBV27 and TRBJ1-4; 7 nucleotides line up with TRBD1. The J segment lost 4 bases and the V segment lost 4 bases, leaving 9 bases of the junction unmatched. CDR1 is MNHEY and CDR2 is SMNVEV in the germline V gene (reference sequence). This CDR3 is built from 16 residues. The CDR3 spells CASSSNQTGLNEKLFF. In DNA form, the CDR3 reads TGTGCCAGCAGTTCGAACCAGACAGGGCTTAATGAAAAACTGTTTTTT.

The chain combines TRBV18 with TRBJ2-5; 9 bases are a match to TRBD2. The CDR3 sequence is 16 residues long. CDR1 and CDR2 (germline): KGHSH, LQKENI. The trim removed 2 bases at V and 0 bases at J, leaving 4 bases unmatched. The CDR3 protein is CASSPGRLADQETQYF. As DNA, the CDR3 is TGTGCCAGCTCACCAGGGCGACTAGCGGACCAAGAGACCCAGTACTTC.

The V gene is TRBV11-2, the J gene TRBJ2-5, with 13 bases lining up with TRBD2. The CDR3 is 17 residues long. Looked up from germline, CDR1 is SGHAT and CDR2 is FQNNGV. V dropped 5 bases and J dropped 5; count of bases not matched to a gene: 11. The DNA of the CDR3 is TGTGCCAGCAGCCCACGGGGACTAGCGGGAAGTGGGGAGACCCAGTACTTC. Protein sequence: CASSPRGLAGSGETQYF. The full variable domain, completed using reference TRBV11-2 and TRBJ2-5, is EAGVAQSPRYKIIEKRQSVAFWCNPISGHATLYWYQQILGQGPKLLIQFQNNGVVDDSQLPKDRFSAERLKGVDSTLKIQPAKLEDSAVYLCASSPRGLAGSGETQYFGPGTRLLVL.

The V and J genes are TRBV4-3 and TRBJ2-7, with 11 bases fitting TRBD1. CDR3 size: 13 residues. Trimming cost V 6 bases and J 6 bases; bases outside gene matches: 4. Germline V gene sequence: CDR1 LGHNA, CDR2 YSLEER. The CDR3 spells CASSGTGGSEQYF. As DNA, the CDR3 is TGCGCCAGCAGTGGGACAGGGGGTAGCGAGCAGTACTTC.